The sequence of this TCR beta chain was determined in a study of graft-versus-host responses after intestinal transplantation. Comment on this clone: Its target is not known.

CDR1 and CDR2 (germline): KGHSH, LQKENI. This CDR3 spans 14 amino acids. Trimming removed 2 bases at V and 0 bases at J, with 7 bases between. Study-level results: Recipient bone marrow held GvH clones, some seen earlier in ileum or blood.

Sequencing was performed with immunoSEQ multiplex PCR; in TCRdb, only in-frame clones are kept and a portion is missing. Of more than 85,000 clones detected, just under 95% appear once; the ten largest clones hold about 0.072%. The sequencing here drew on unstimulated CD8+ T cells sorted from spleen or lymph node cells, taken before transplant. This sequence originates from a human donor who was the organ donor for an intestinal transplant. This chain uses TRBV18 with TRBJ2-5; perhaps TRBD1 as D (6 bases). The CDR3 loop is CASSPGDNQETQYF. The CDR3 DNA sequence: TGTGCCAGCTCACCAGGGGACAACCAAGAGACCCAGTACTTC.